A single T cell receptor beta chain is shown here with its context. As originally analysed: Reference gene primer amplification gave nucleated cell count estimates. Only in-frame clones appear in the TCRdb table, and some are missing; sequencing was by immunoSEQ multiplex PCR. Clone size and V and J calls were adopted from that table, with D and trimming inferred from the DNA. The data hold 150,000 to 200,000 clones, with just under 90% observed a single time. Trimming stripped 5 bases from V and 5 bases from J, with 15 bases between. This CDR3 is 14 amino acids long. Germline CDR1 and CDR2: SNHLY and FYNNEI. This sample stems from a study of blood T cell repertoires in COVID-19. Study details: Both acute and convalescent COVID-19 samples were obtained from the United States, Italy and Spain. PBMCs, B-cell-depleted T cells, or T cells provided the cDNA or gDNA that made up the material.

What was sequenced was peripheral blood. The chain is built from TRBV2 and TRBJ1-1, with a weak D call TRBD1 (6 bases). The receptor comes from a woman aged 18-35 years who had recovered from COVID-19. The CDR3 here is CASSPQGIWTEAFF. DNA for the CDR3: TGTGCCAGCAGTCCACAGGGAATTTGGACTGAAGCTTTCTTT.